These 15 T cell receptor beta chains were all obtained from the same sample, sequenced in a study of shared clonotypes between healthy human individuals. This table comes from immunoSEQ multiplex PCR, and its TCRdb copy is limited to in-frame clones, with some not included. This sample has 2 million to 3 million clones, with just over 90% found just once. Sequencing was performed on naive CD4+ T cells sorted from blood. Specified subset: CD45RA+ positively selected. The receptors here all came from a man aged 18 to 30 in good health.

With respect to this clone: The same CDR3 arises from other DNA sequences in this sample as well. The V and J genes are TRBV5-6 and TRBJ1-2; 7 nucleotides line up with TRBD1. Germline V gene data show CDR1 as SGHDT and CDR2 as YYEEEE. The CDR3 runs to 13 residues. With 0 bases clipped from V and 8 bases from J, the junction kept 4 bases outside the gene matches. The CDR3 region is CASSLDRGRGYTF. DNA for the CDR3: TGTGCCAGCAGCTTGGACAGGGGAAGAGGCTACACCTTC.

The chain combines TRBV6-6 with TRBJ2-1; TRBD2 agrees at 10 bases. Germline CDR1 and CDR2: MNHNY and SVGAGI (reference sequence). This CDR3 region has 16 residues. After removal of 7 bases from V and 8 bases from J, the junction contained 14 bases not matched to a gene. CDR3 in amino acids: CASTPRASGSIHEQFF. Written as DNA, the CDR3 is TGTGCCAGCACGCCTCGGGCTAGCGGGAGTATCCATGAGCAGTTCTTC.

This clone was counted only a few times. V is TRBV10-1 and J is TRBJ2-7; maybe TRBD1 (5 bases). Trimming removed 6 bases at V and 5 bases at J, with 11 bases between. The CDR3 length is 12 residues. CDR1 WNHNN and CDR2 SYGVQD come from the germline V gene (reference sequence). CDR3: CASRARGNEQYF. The CDR3 DNA sequence: TGCGCCAGCAGGGCAAGGGGTAACGAGCAGTACTTC.

The V gene is TRBV21-1, the J gene TRBJ2-2; TRBD2, the table's D call, was not compared with the DNA. TRBV21-1 is a known pseudogene. This CDR3 spans 16 amino acids. The CDR3 nucleotides are TGTGCCAGCAGCAAATTGGAGGGCTCCAACACCGGGGAGCTGTTTTTT. It is translated as CASSKLEGSNTGELFF.

This chain joins TRBV10-3 and TRBJ1-6; the D is unclear. Germline V gene sequence: CDR1 ENHRY, CDR2 SYGVKD. With 8 bases removed from V and 3 bases from J, the gap between germline ends came to 8 bases. This CDR3 region has 13 residues. CDR3 DNA sequence: TGTGCCATCCAGCCAGACTATAATTCACCCCTCCACTTT. Residues: CAIQPDYNSPLHF.

This clone was recorded only once. V usage is TRBV18 and J usage is TRBJ2-5, with D perhaps matching TRBD1 (5 bases). The CDR3 spans 15 residues. Germline V lookup: CDR1 KGHSH, CDR2 LQKENI. V was shortened by 2 bases and J by 5 bases, with 15 bases between the two germline ends. CDR3 DNA: TGTGCCAGCTCACCATCGGCGCAGGGTTGGGAGACCCAGTACTTC. Protein sequence: CASSPSAQGWETQYF.

In DNA form, the CDR3 reads TGTGCCAGCAGCTTGGCCCGGACAGGGAGGAATGAAAAACTGTTTTTT. Protein sequence: CASSLARTGRNEKLFF. The chain has TRBV5-4 and TRBJ1-4, with 8 positions matching TRBD1. V trimming: 0 bases; J trimming: 5 bases; junction bases outside the gene matches: 6. Germline CDR1 SGHNT, CDR2 YYREEE (reference sequence). This CDR3 is 16 amino acids long.

This chain connects TRBV10-3 to TRBJ1-2, with TRBD1 as a possible D gene (5 bases). CDR3 length: 16 residues. Trimming took 5 bases from V and 4 from J, leaving 20 bases between them. Germline assignment: CDR1 ENHRY and CDR2 SYGVKD. This CDR3 is CAISSPFSRVGYGYTF. As DNA, the CDR3 is TGTGCCATCAGTTCCCCTTTCTCCAGGGTTGGCTATGGCTACACCTTC.

A single count supports this clone. J is TRBJ2-7 and V is TRBV5-4; 8 nucleotides agree with TRBD1. The CDR3 loop spans 14 amino acids. CDR1 and CDR2 (germline): SGHNT, YYREEE (reference sequence). After removal of 4 bases from V and 5 bases from J, the junction contained 8 bases not matched to a gene. CDR3 nucleotides: TGTGCCAGCAGCCCCAGGGGGCCTTCTAACGAGCAGTACTTC. Translating gives CASSPRGPSNEQYF.

This chain links TRBV2 with TRBJ1-2; D call uncertain. Germline lookup yields CDR1 SNHLY and CDR2 FYNNEI. The CDR3 is made up of 13 amino acids. V lost 8 bases and J lost 7, with 17 bases in between. The chain's CDR3 is CASGSTALGGYTF. CDR3 DNA sequence: TGTGCCAGCGGGAGCACTGCTTTAGGTGGCTACACCTTC.

This clone has a single count. The chain couples TRBV10-2 to TRBJ1-1; 8 bases agree with TRBD1. CDR1 is WSHSY, CDR2 SAAADI, per germline. The length of the CDR3 is 13 residues. The V segment lost 7 bases and the J segment 7 bases; nucleotides outside the gene matches: 8. CDR3 sequence (DNA): TGCGCCAGCATCCCGGACAGGGATCTTGAAGCTTTCTTT. It yields the protein CASIPDRDLEAFF.

The chain couples TRBV6-5 to TRBJ2-7, with 10 positions matching TRBD2. CDR1 is MNHEY and CDR2 is SVGAGI in the germline V gene. J was trimmed by 5 bases and V by 0 bases; bases with no gene match: 4. The CDR3 covers 15 residues. CDR3 nucleotide sequence: TGTGCCAGCAGTTACTCTCTAGCGGGAGTAAACGAGCAGTACTTC. This encodes CASSYSLAGVNEQYF.

The chain is built from TRBV27 and TRBJ2-5; the D is unclear. The V gene's germline CDR1 is MNHEY and CDR2 SMNVEV (reference sequence). The CDR3 covers 18 residues. The V end lost 5 bases, the J end lost 0 bases, and 22 bases lay between the germline ends. The CDR3 protein is CASSPYAAPPRNQETQYF. CDR3 DNA sequence: TGTGCCAGCAGTCCCTATGCGGCCCCCCCAAGGAACCAAGAGACCCAGTACTTC.

The rearrangement links TRBV7-2 to TRBJ1-5, with a tentative D call TRBD1 (5 bases). The V gene lost 5 bases and the J gene lost 5 bases, with 13 bases spanning the gap. The CDR3 runs to 14 residues. The germline V gene has CDR1 SGHTA and CDR2 FQGNSA. The DNA of the CDR3 is TGTGCCAGCAGCCCATACCAAGGGGATCAGCCCCAGCATTTT. Its translation is CASSPYQGDQPQHF. Supplemented by reference TRBV7-2 and TRBJ1-5, the full variable domain reads GAGVSQSPSNKVTEKGKDVELRCDPISGHTALYWYRQSLGQGLEFLIYFQGNSAPDKSGLPSDRFSAERTGGSVSTLTIQRTQQEDSAVYLCASSPYQGDQPQHFGDGTRLSIL.

The chain links TRBV5-1 to TRBJ1-1; 7 positions match TRBD1. Germline loops: CDR1 SGHRS, CDR2 YFSETQ. V shed 1 base, J shed 2 bases, and the junction held 5 bases outside the gene matches. CDR3 size: 15 residues. DNA for the CDR3: TGCGCCAGCAGCTTGTCAGGACAGGACAACACTGAAGCTTTCTTT. It codes for CASSLSGQDNTEAFF.